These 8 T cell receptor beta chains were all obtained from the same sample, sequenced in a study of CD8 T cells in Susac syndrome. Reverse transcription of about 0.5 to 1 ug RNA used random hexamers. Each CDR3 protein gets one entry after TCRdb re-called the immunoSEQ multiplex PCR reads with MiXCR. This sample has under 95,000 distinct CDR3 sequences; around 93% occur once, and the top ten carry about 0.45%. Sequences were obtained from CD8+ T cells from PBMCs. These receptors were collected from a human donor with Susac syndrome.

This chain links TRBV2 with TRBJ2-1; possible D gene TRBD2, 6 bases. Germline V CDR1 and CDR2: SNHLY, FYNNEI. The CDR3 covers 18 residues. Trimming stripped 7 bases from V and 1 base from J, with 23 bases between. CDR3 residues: CASKSYHGTPKSYNEQFF. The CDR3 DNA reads TGTGCCAGCAAATCATACCACGGGACTCCCAAGTCCTACAATGAGCAGTTCTTC.

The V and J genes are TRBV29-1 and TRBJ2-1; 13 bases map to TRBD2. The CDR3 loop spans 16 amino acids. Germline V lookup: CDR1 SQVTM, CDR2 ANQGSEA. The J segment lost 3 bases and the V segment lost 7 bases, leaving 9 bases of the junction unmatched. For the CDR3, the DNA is TGCAGCGCTCGGACTAGCGGGAGAGAAGGCTACAATGAGCAGTTCTTC. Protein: CSARTSGREGYNEQFF.

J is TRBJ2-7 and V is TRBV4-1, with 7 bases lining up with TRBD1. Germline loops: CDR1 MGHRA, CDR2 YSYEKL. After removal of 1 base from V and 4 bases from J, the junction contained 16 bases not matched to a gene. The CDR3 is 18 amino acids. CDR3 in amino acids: CASSQVATPGGATYEQYF. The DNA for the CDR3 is TGCGCCAGCAGCCAAGTTGCAACCCCAGGGGGTGCGACTTACGAGCAGTACTTC.

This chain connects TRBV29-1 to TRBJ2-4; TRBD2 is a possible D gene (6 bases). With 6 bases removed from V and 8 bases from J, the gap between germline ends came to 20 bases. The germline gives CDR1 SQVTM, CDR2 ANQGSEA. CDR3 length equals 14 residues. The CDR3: CSVLGTQGRDIQYF. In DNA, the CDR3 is TGCAGCGTCCTAGGGACTCAAGGTCGGGACATTCAGTACTTC.

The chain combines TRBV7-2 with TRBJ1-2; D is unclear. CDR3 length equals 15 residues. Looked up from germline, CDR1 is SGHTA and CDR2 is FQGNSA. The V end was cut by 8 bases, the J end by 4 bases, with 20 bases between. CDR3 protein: CASSLPWDLSYGYTF. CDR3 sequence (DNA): TGTGCCAGCTCCCTTCCCTGGGATCTCTCCTATGGCTACACCTTC.

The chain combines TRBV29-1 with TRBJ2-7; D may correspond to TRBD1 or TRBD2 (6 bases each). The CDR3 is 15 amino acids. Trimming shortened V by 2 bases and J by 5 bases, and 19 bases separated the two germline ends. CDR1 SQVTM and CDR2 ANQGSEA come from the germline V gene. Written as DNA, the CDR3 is TGCAGCGTTGAAATCAGGGGACCCGGGGGCGACGAGCAGTACTTC. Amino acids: CSVEIRGPGGDEQYF.

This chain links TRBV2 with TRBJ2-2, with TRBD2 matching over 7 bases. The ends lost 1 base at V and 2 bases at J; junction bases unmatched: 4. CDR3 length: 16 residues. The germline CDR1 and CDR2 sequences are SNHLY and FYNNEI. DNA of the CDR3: TGTGCCAGCAGTGAAGTTGCGGGAGAAAACACCGGGGAGCTGTTTTTT. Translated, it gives CASSEVAGENTGELFF.

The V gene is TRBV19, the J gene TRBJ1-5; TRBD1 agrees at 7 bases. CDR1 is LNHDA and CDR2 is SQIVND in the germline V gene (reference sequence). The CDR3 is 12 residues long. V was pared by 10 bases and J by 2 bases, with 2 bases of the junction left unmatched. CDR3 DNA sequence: TGTGCCACCGGGACAGGCAATCAGCCCCAGCATTTT. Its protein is CATGTGNQPQHF.